These T cell receptor beta chains were read from a single sample in a study of cytotoxic CD8 clonotypes in ibrutinib-treated CLL. Sequencing used immunoSEQ multiplex PCR; TCRdb keeps in-frame clones, though not all of them. The sample lists 150,000 to 200,000 clones, about 88% occurring once. The source material was PBMCs, sampled at disease progression, from a patient treated with ibrutinib. The receptors originated from a human donor with chronic lymphocytic leukemia. The CDR3 runs from the conserved cysteine through the conserved F or W. The order of the fields is D gene, clone size, J gene, V gene, CDR3 protein, CDR3 DNA. A D gene is named only where the DNA matches it firmly. Clone size is shown for a subset of rows, as once, few, many or a class of expanded clone.

d_call: TRBD2; clone_size: -; j_call: TRBJ2-7; v_call: TRBV7-2; cdr3_aa: CASSLAASGGSYEQYF; cdr3_nt: TGTGCCAGCAGCTTAGCGGCTAGCGGAGGCTCCTACGAGCAGTACTTC
d_call: TRBD1; clone_size: once; j_call: TRBJ2-7; v_call: TRBV5-1; cdr3_aa: CASSLVGSGGVSEQYF; cdr3_nt: TGCGCCAGCAGCTTGGTCGGGTCAGGGGGTGTGAGCGAGCAGTACTTC
d_call: -; clone_size: -; j_call: TRBJ1-1; v_call: TRBV4-1; cdr3_aa: CASSQDEGPAEAFF; cdr3_nt: TGCGCCAGCAGCCAAGATGAGGGACCAGCTGAAGCTTTCTTT
d_call: -; clone_size: -; j_call: TRBJ1-4; v_call: TRBV5-6; cdr3_aa: CASSLDRNNEKLFF; cdr3_nt: TGTGCCAGCAGCTTGGACAGAAATAATGAAAAACTGTTTTTT
d_call: -; clone_size: -; j_call: TRBJ1-6; v_call: TRBV28; cdr3_aa: CASSGSRRVYNSPLHF; cdr3_nt: TGTGCCAGCAGCGGCTCCAGAAGAGTCTATAATTCACCCCTCCACTTT
d_call: TRBD1; clone_size: -; j_call: TRBJ2-5; v_call: TRBV6-1; cdr3_aa: CASTIRGQGRETQYF; cdr3_nt: TGTGCCAGCACTATTAGGGGACAGGGCCGGGAGACCCAGTACTTC
d_call: -; clone_size: -; j_call: TRBJ2-3; v_call: TRBV6-5; cdr3_aa: CASSVRGHPTDTQYF; cdr3_nt: TGTGCCAGCTCAGTTAGGGGTCACCCCACAGATACGCAGTATTTT
d_call: TRBD2; clone_size: -; j_call: TRBJ2-3; v_call: TRBV5-1; cdr3_aa: CASSLSGRAVPDTQYF; cdr3_nt: TGCGCCAGCAGCTTGAGCGGGAGGGCCGTGCCAGATACGCAGTATTTT
d_call: TRBD2; clone_size: -; j_call: TRBJ2-2; v_call: TRBV15; cdr3_aa: CATSNLAGANTGELFF; cdr3_nt: TGTGCCACCAGCAATCTAGCGGGAGCGAACACCGGGGAGCTGTTTTTT
d_call: -; clone_size: -; j_call: TRBJ1-1; v_call: TRBV7-3; cdr3_aa: CASSFGANTEAFF; cdr3_nt: TGTGCCAGCAGCTTTGGGGCGAACACTGAAGCTTTCTTT
d_call: -; clone_size: -; j_call: TRBJ2-1; v_call: TRBV6-5; cdr3_aa: CASSYSNAGWFF; cdr3_nt: TGTGCCAGCAGTTACTCGAATGCAGGATGGTTCTTC
d_call: -; clone_size: -; j_call: TRBJ1-1; v_call: TRBV5-1; cdr3_aa: CASTNIPLGAADTEAFF; cdr3_nt: TGCGCCAGCACTAATATCCCGTTAGGGGCCGCGGACACTGAAGCTTTCTTT
d_call: -; clone_size: -; j_call: TRBJ1-2; v_call: TRBV5-4; cdr3_aa: CASSWVSGTDGYTF; cdr3_nt: TGTGCCAGCAGCTGGGTCTCGGGTACCGATGGCTACACCTTC
d_call: TRBD2; clone_size: -; j_call: TRBJ2-3; v_call: TRBV28; cdr3_aa: CASREIPGTSGDTDTQYF; cdr3_nt: TGTGCCAGCAGAGAGATCCCCGGGACTAGCGGAGACACAGATACGCAGTATTTT
d_call: TRBD1; clone_size: -; j_call: TRBJ2-1; v_call: TRBV27; cdr3_aa: CASSPRAGTEYNEQFF; cdr3_nt: TGTGCCAGCAGTCCGCGGGCCGGGACAGAGTACAATGAGCAGTTCTTC
d_call: -; clone_size: once; j_call: TRBJ2-7; v_call: TRBV20-1; cdr3_aa: CSAGTAYEQYF; cdr3_nt: TGCAGTGCAGGGACCGCCTACGAGCAGTACTTC
d_call: -; clone_size: -; j_call: TRBJ1-4; v_call: TRBV4-1; cdr3_aa: CASSQDRVEVAGNEKLFF; cdr3_nt: TGCGCCAGCAGCCAAGATAGGGTAGAGGTGGCGGGTAATGAAAAACTGTTTTTT
d_call: TRBD1; clone_size: -; j_call: TRBJ2-5; v_call: TRBV9; cdr3_aa: CASSDPGGAEETQYF; cdr3_nt: TGTGCCAGCAGCGACCCAGGGGGCGCGGAAGAGACCCAGTACTTC
d_call: -; clone_size: -; j_call: TRBJ2-2; v_call: TRBV6-5; cdr3_aa: CASSSTGTGTGELFF; cdr3_nt: TGTGCCAGCAGTTCGACCGGGACCGGTACCGGGGAGCTGTTTTTT
d_call: -; clone_size: -; j_call: TRBJ1-2; v_call: TRBV19; cdr3_aa: CASSIWTPNYGYTF; cdr3_nt: TGTGCCAGTAGTATCTGGACCCCGAACTATGGCTACACCTTC
d_call: -; clone_size: -; j_call: TRBJ2-2; v_call: TRBV7-3; cdr3_aa: CASSLSRGTGELFF; cdr3_nt: TGTGCCAGCAGCTTGTCACGGGGTACCGGGGAGCTGTTTTTT
d_call: -; clone_size: few; j_call: TRBJ2-3; v_call: TRBV9; cdr3_aa: CASSPSADTQYF; cdr3_nt: TGTGCCAGCAGCCCCAGTGCAGATACGCAGTATTTT
d_call: -; clone_size: -; j_call: TRBJ2-1; v_call: TRBV29-1; cdr3_aa: CSVEDPGASSYNEQFF; cdr3_nt: TGCAGCGTTGAAGACCCGGGGGCGAGCTCCTACAATGAGCAGTTCTTC
d_call: -; clone_size: -; j_call: TRBJ1-4; v_call: TRBV18; cdr3_aa: CASSPPTDPQNEKLFF; cdr3_nt: TGTGCCAGCTCACCACCTACCGATCCGCAGAATGAAAAACTGTTTTTT
d_call: TRBD1; clone_size: -; j_call: TRBJ2-7; v_call: TRBV7-9; cdr3_aa: CASSLAPRGSDTYEQYF; cdr3_nt: TGTGCCAGCAGCTTAGCTCCCAGGGGGTCAGATACCTACGAGCAGTACTTC
d_call: -; clone_size: -; j_call: TRBJ1-1; v_call: TRBV28; cdr3_aa: CASSLPQGPMAFF; cdr3_nt: TGTGCCAGCAGTTTACCTCAGGGTCCAATGGCTTTCTTT
d_call: TRBD1; clone_size: -; j_call: TRBJ2-7; v_call: TRBV7-8; cdr3_aa: CASSFPRLGTGGLKEQYF; cdr3_nt: TGTGCCAGCAGCTTTCCGAGGCTTGGGACAGGGGGCTTGAAAGAGCAGTACTTC
d_call: -; clone_size: -; j_call: TRBJ1-1; v_call: TRBV30; cdr3_aa: CACDNPDQGRAEAFF; cdr3_nt: TGTGCCTGTGATAACCCCGACCAGGGAAGAGCTGAAGCTTTCTTT
d_call: -; clone_size: once; j_call: TRBJ1-2; v_call: TRBV19; cdr3_aa: CASREAGAAGYTF; cdr3_nt: TGTGCCAGCCGAGAGGCCGGGGCAGCTGGCTACACCTTC
d_call: TRBD2; clone_size: -; j_call: TRBJ2-5; v_call: TRBV11-2; cdr3_aa: CASSLESLAGGRLETQYF; cdr3_nt: TGTGCCAGCAGCTTAGAGTCGCTAGCGGGAGGTCGTTTAGAGACCCAGTACTTC
d_call: TRBD1; clone_size: -; j_call: TRBJ2-5; v_call: TRBV19; cdr3_aa: CASSMFLGQGAWETQYF; cdr3_nt: TGTGCCAGTAGTATGTTCCTGGGACAGGGGGCTTGGGAGACCCAGTACTTC
d_call: TRBD1; clone_size: -; j_call: TRBJ2-7; v_call: TRBV29-1; cdr3_aa: CSVSEGQDPYEQYF; cdr3_nt: TGCAGCGTTTCGGAGGGACAGGATCCCTACGAGCAGTACTTC
d_call: -; clone_size: -; j_call: TRBJ1-1; v_call: TRBV19; cdr3_aa: CASSLRGNTEAFF; cdr3_nt: TGTGCCAGTAGTCTTCGGGGAAACACTGAAGCTTTCTTT
d_call: -; clone_size: -; j_call: TRBJ1-2; v_call: TRBV5-1; cdr3_aa: CASSSSRGNYGYTF; cdr3_nt: TGCGCCAGCAGCTCGTCGAGGGGTAACTATGGCTACACCTTC
d_call: TRBD1; clone_size: -; j_call: TRBJ1-1; v_call: TRBV7-9; cdr3_aa: CASGGQKTNTEAFF; cdr3_nt: TGTGCCAGCGGGGGACAGAAAACCAACACTGAAGCTTTCTTT
d_call: TRBD2; clone_size: -; j_call: TRBJ2-5; v_call: TRBV11-3; cdr3_aa: CASSRGGQETQYF; cdr3_nt: TGTGCCAGCTCTCGGGGGGGTCAAGAGACCCAGTACTTC
d_call: TRBD1; clone_size: -; j_call: TRBJ2-7; v_call: TRBV14; cdr3_aa: CASSRPDRGRYEQYF; cdr3_nt: TGTGCCAGCAGCCGACCGGACAGGGGACGCTACGAGCAGTACTTC
d_call: TRBD2; clone_size: once; j_call: TRBJ2-3; v_call: TRBV2; cdr3_aa: CASRTSGRSSTDTQYF; cdr3_nt: TGTGCCAGCAGGACTAGCGGGAGGTCTAGCACAGATACGCAGTATTTT
d_call: -; clone_size: -; j_call: TRBJ1-1; v_call: TRBV5-1; cdr3_aa: CASSSEFNRNTEAFF; cdr3_nt: TGCGCCAGCAGCTCAGAATTCAACAGGAACACTGAAGCTTTCTTT
d_call: -; clone_size: -; j_call: TRBJ1-2; v_call: TRBV5-8; cdr3_aa: CASSLDHDGSWVLTPF; cdr3_nt: TGTGCCAGCAGCTTGGATCACGATGGTTCATGGGTACTAACTCCATTC
d_call: -; clone_size: -; j_call: TRBJ2-7; v_call: TRBV11-2; cdr3_aa: CASSSLSQSYAQYF; cdr3_nt: TGTGCCAGCAGCTCCCTGAGTCAATCCTACGCGCAGTACTTC
d_call: TRBD1; clone_size: -; j_call: TRBJ2-2; v_call: TRBV19; cdr3_aa: CASKTGTDTGELFF; cdr3_nt: TGTGCCAGTAAAACCGGGACAGACACCGGGGAGCTGTTTTTT
d_call: -; clone_size: -; j_call: TRBJ2-1; v_call: TRBV29-1; cdr3_aa: CSVGLGVTSNEQFF; cdr3_nt: TGCAGCGTTGGCCTCGGCGTAACGTCAAATGAGCAGTTCTTC
d_call: TRBD1; clone_size: -; j_call: TRBJ2-5; v_call: TRBV19; cdr3_aa: CASSIELQGQETQYF; cdr3_nt: TGTGCCAGTAGTATAGAACTACAGGGGCAAGAGACCCAGTACTTC
d_call: -; clone_size: -; j_call: TRBJ2-7; v_call: TRBV18; cdr3_aa: CASSPHEGAGEQYF; cdr3_nt: TGTGCCAGCTCACCCCACGAAGGGGCTGGGGAGCAGTACTTC
d_call: TRBD2; clone_size: -; j_call: TRBJ2-7; v_call: TRBV7-9; cdr3_aa: CASSRGLAVYEQYF; cdr3_nt: TGTGCCAGCAGCCGAGGACTAGCGGTCTACGAGCAGTACTTC
d_call: -; clone_size: -; j_call: TRBJ1-2; v_call: TRBV25-1; cdr3_aa: CASSGGLHGYTF; cdr3_nt: TGTGCCAGCAGTGGGGGACTTCATGGCTACACCTTC
d_call: -; clone_size: -; j_call: TRBJ1-1; v_call: TRBV28; cdr3_aa: CASTQQGVWSTIMNTEAFF; cdr3_nt: TGTGCCAGCACCCAGCAGGGTGTGTGGTCGACCATTATGAACACTGAAGCTTTCTTT
d_call: -; clone_size: -; j_call: TRBJ1-3; v_call: TRBV4-1; cdr3_aa: CASSQVTGSGNTIYF; cdr3_nt: TGCGCCAGCAGCCAAGTCACAGGGTCTGGAAACACCATATATTTT
d_call: TRBD1; clone_size: -; j_call: TRBJ1-2; v_call: TRBV19; cdr3_aa: CASSIRDSGWYTF; cdr3_nt: TGTGCCAGTAGTATCCGGGACAGCGGATGGTACACCTTC
d_call: TRBD1; clone_size: -; j_call: TRBJ2-7; v_call: TRBV5-6; cdr3_aa: CASSRDRVVYEQYF; cdr3_nt: TGTGCCAGCAGCCGGGACAGGGTAGTCTACGAGCAGTACTTC
d_call: -; clone_size: -; j_call: TRBJ1-5; v_call: TRBV2; cdr3_aa: CASTRANQPQHF; cdr3_nt: TGTGCCAGCACCAGAGCCAATCAGCCCCAGCATTTT
d_call: -; clone_size: -; j_call: TRBJ1-5; v_call: TRBV28; cdr3_aa: CASSLSPGQGNQPQHF; cdr3_nt: TGTGCCAGCAGTTTATCGCCCGGGCAGGGTAATCAGCCCCAGCATTTT
d_call: -; clone_size: -; j_call: TRBJ1-2; v_call: TRBV5-6; cdr3_aa: CASSFGGPHYGYTF; cdr3_nt: TGTGCCAGCAGCTTCGGGGGACCGCACTATGGCTACACCTTC
d_call: -; clone_size: -; j_call: TRBJ2-7; v_call: TRBV6-5; cdr3_aa: CASTPEVEEQYF; cdr3_nt: TGTGCCAGCACCCCCGAAGTGGAGGAGCAGTACTTC
d_call: -; clone_size: -; j_call: TRBJ1-1; v_call: TRBV5-6; cdr3_aa: CASSFRASGTEAFF; cdr3_nt: TGTGCCAGCAGCTTTCGGGCCTCGGGCACTGAAGCTTTCTTT
d_call: TRBD1; clone_size: -; j_call: TRBJ2-7; v_call: TRBV27; cdr3_aa: CASSFVDRANEQYF; cdr3_nt: TGTGCCAGCAGTTTTGTAGACAGGGCGAACGAGCAGTACTTC
d_call: -; clone_size: few; j_call: TRBJ1-5; v_call: TRBV6-1; cdr3_aa: CASSEVSNQPQHF; cdr3_nt: TGTGCCAGCAGTGAGGTTAGCAATCAGCCCCAGCATTTT
d_call: TRBD1; clone_size: -; j_call: TRBJ1-2; v_call: TRBV7-9; cdr3_aa: CASRSGTGDYGYTF; cdr3_nt: TGTGCCAGCAGGTCCGGGACAGGGGACTATGGCTACACCTTC